The rows below give T cell receptor beta chains drawn from one sample of a study of OX40 agonist ivuxolimab in advanced cancers. TCRdb's table, derived via immunoSEQ multiplex PCR, lists solely in-frame clones and lacks some. Here the sample spans about 79,000 clones, around 94% being singletons. Here the sequenced sample was CD4+ or CD8+ T cells sorted from blood, taken in a trial of the OX40 agonist ivuxolimab. The origin of the receptors is an adult with an advanced solid tumor such as melanoma, head and neck, liver or kidney cancer. Both conserved end residues are part of each CDR3. D genes are given only for firm matches.

>TRBJ2-7|TRBD2|TRBV6-6
CASSYPIAGVYEQYF
>TRBJ2-7|.|TRBV28
CASSYGTYYEQYF
>TRBJ2-1|TRBD1|TRBV6-6
CASSYSGQFLNNEQFF
>TRBJ2-5|.|TRBV7-9
CASSLEGPKYF
>TRBJ2-1|.|TRBV5-6
CASSLTNSYNEQFF
>TRBJ1-1|.|TRBV4-1
CASSQDPGWDTEAFF
>TRBJ2-1|TRBD1|TRBV9
CASSEWTGGNEQFF
>TRBJ2-5|.|TRBV6-1
CASNSVLIETQYF
>TRBJ2-5|TRBD2|TRBV9
CASSDPAGGQETQYF
>TRBJ2-1|.|TRBV28
CASSSLGGSGSEQFF
>TRBJ2-5|.|TRBV5-6
CASSLVAGREETQYF
>TRBJ1-4|.|TRBV27
CASKTGQSNEKLFF
>TRBJ1-2|.|TRBV30
CAWADINYGYTF
>TRBJ1-2|.|TRBV4-1
CASSHGTYGYTF
>TRBJ1-2|.|TRBV5-1
CASSLDLGDFRYTF
>TRBJ2-7|.|TRBV6-6
CASSYEGGGTYEQYF
>TRBJ2-7|TRBD2|TRBV28
CASNQLAGALSYEQYF
>TRBJ2-1|.|TRBV7-9
CASTGPSNEQFF
>TRBJ2-3|.|TRBV7-9
CASSLDYRPLTDTQYF
>TRBJ2-7|.|TRBV7-2
CASSFGLQVYEQYF
>TRBJ1-4|.|TRBV6-9
CASSYYDIVKEKLFF
>TRBJ2-7|TRBD1|TRBV15
CATSSVNRGGEQYF
>TRBJ2-2|.|TRBV13
CASSSHRDGPPNTGELFF
>TRBJ2-7|.|TRBV28
CASSLKGLRGEQYF
>TRBJ2-3|TRBD1|TRBV6-6
CASTNRGPTQYF